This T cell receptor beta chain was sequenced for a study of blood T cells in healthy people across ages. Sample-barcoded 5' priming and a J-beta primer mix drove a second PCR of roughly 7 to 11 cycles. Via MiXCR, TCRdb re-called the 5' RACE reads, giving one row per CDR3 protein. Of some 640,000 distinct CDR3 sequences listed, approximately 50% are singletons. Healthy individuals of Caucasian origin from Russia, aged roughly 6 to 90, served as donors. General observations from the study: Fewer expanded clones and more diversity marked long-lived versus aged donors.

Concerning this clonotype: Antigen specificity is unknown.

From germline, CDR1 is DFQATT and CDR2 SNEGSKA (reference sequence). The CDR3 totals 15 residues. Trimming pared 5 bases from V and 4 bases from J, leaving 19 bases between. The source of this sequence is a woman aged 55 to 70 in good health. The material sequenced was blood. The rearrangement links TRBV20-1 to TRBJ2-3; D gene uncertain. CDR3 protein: CSARTARTFPDTQYF. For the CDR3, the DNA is TGCAGTGCTCGCACCGCTCGGACCTTCCCAGATACGCAGTATTTT.